The rows below give T cell receptor beta chains drawn from one sample of a study of cytomegalovirus exposure and HLA in healthy donors. Repertoires were generated with immunoSEQ multiplex PCR, while TCRdb's copy carries only in-frame clones and drops some. The sample includes 90,000 to 130,000 clones, around 80% of them seen just once. The material sequenced was PBMCs. The origin of the receptors is a man aged 30-40 years in good health and CMV-seropositive. CDR3s include the opening cysteine and the closing phenylalanine or tryptophan. A D gene is named only where the DNA matches it firmly. Clone sizes are given selectively: once, few, many, or a class where the clone is expanded.

d_call j_call clone_size cdr3_length v_call cdr3_nt cdr3_aa
NA TRBJ2-7 once 11 TRBV5-5 TGCGCCAGCAATCAGGGCTACGAGCAGTACTTC CASNQGYEQYF
NA TRBJ1-2 NA 12 TRBV6-5 TGTGCCAGCGTGACAAACCGGGGTGGCTACACCTTC CASVTNRGGYTF
TRBD2 TRBJ2-5 NA 15 TRBV7-7 TGTGCTAGCAGCTCATCCGGGACTAGCCAAGAGACCCAGTACTTC CASSSSGTSQETQYF
TRBD1 TRBJ1-6 NA 15 TRBV6-5 TGTGCCAGCAGGCGTTTCACAGGGGGCGAATCACCCCTCCACTTT CASRRFTGGESPLHF
TRBD1 TRBJ1-2 NA 13 TRBV7-8 TGTGCCAGCAGCGACCGGGACAGCTATGGCTACACCTTC CASSDRDSYGYTF
TRBD1 TRBJ1-4 NA 16 TRBV9 TGTGCCAGCAGCGCGTCCTTGGACAGGGTTTCTGAAAAACTGTTTTTT CASSASLDRVSEKLFF
TRBD2 TRBJ2-7 NA 16 TRBV27 TGTGCCAGCAGTTTACTCGGGGTAGCGGGGGGCAACGAGCAGTACTTC CASSLLGVAGGNEQYF
TRBD1 TRBJ1-5 NA 14 TRBV18 TGTGCCAGCTCACCGACAGGGGGTGATCAGCCCCAGCATTTT CASSPTGGDQPQHF
NA TRBJ1-1 few 17 TRBV18 TGTGCCAGCTCACGGGGGGACGCTTTGTCAGTGAACACTGAAGCTTTCTTT CASSRGDALSVNTEAFF
TRBD1 TRBJ2-7 NA 15 TRBV28 TGTGCCAGCAATCCGGGACAGGGATATGGGAACGAGCAGTACTTC CASNPGQGYGNEQYF
TRBD1 TRBJ2-1 few 16 TRBV6-6 TGTGCCAGCAGCCTTGGGACAGCTCACTCCTACAATGAGCAGTTCTTC CASSLGTAHSYNEQFF
TRBD1 TRBJ1-5 few 15 TRBV2 TGTGCCAGCAAAGAAGACAGGGTCCGCTATCAGCCCCAGCATTTT CASKEDRVRYQPQHF
TRBD2 TRBJ2-7 NA 14 TRBV7-9 TGTGCCAGCAGCGGGGGGGAGTTCTCCTACGAGCAGTACTTC CASSGGEFSYEQYF
NA TRBJ1-2 NA 11 TRBV28 TGTGCCAGCAGGAAAGAGGTCGGCTACACCTTC CASRKEVGYTF
TRBD2 TRBJ2-1 NA 14 TRBV29-1 TGCAGCTCTTCAGCGGGGGGGTCGGAGAATGAGCAGTTCTTC CSSSAGGSENEQFF
NA TRBJ2-2 once 13 TRBV2 TGTGCCAGCAGAGGGGGTCTAGCCGGGGAGCTGTTTTTT CASRGGLAGELFF
NA TRBJ1-1 once 15 TRBV6-5 TGTGCCAGCAGTTACTCACGGAGGGTAAGCACTGAAGCTTTCTTT CASSYSRRVSTEAFF
TRBD1 TRBJ1-1 NA 15 TRBV5-4 TGTGCCAGCAGATACAGGGGGCTGACCTTTTCTGAAGCTTTCTTT CASRYRGLTFSEAFF
NA TRBJ1-1 once 16 TRBV28 TGTGCCAGCAGCCCTCTCCGAGGACAAATGAACACTGAAGCTTTCTTT CASSPLRGQMNTEAFF
NA TRBJ1-2 NA 12 TRBV29-1 TGCAGCGTTGGGTCCGTGTCAGGCGGCTACACCTTC CSVGSVSGGYTF
TRBD2 TRBJ2-7 NA 15 TRBV5-6 TGTGCCAGCAGCTTGGAACTAGCGGGAGACTACGAGCAGTACTTC CASSLELAGDYEQYF
NA TRBJ1-4 few 13 TRBV30 TGTGCCTCCAGGGGTCGGGCTAATGAAAAACTGTTTTTT CASRGRANEKLFF
NA TRBJ2-2 NA 15 TRBV27 TGTGCCAGCAGCCCCCGGGGGGCCATCACCGGGGAGCTGTTTTTT CASSPRGAITGELFF
NA TRBJ2-1 NA 14 TRBV11-2 TGTGCCAGCAGCTCGGCTAGGTACTACAATGAGCAGTTCTTC CASSSARYYNEQFF
TRBD1 TRBJ1-6 NA 13 TRBV10-1 TGCGCCAGCAGTGTTGGGACAGATTCACCCCTCCACTTT CASSVGTDSPLHF
TRBD1 TRBJ2-3 NA 15 TRBV27 TGTGCCAGCACCGAACAGGGGGCAAGGGCAGATACGCAGTATTTT CASTEQGARADTQYF
TRBD1 TRBJ1-6 NA 15 TRBV28 TGTGCCAGCAGTACTGGACAGGGAGGTGTGTCACCCCTCCACTTT CASSTGQGGVSPLHF
TRBD1 TRBJ2-3 NA 16 TRBV19 TGTGCCAGTAGTATAGTCGGGACAGGCTACACAGATACGCAGTATTTT CASSIVGTGYTDTQYF
TRBD1 TRBJ1-5 NA 16 TRBV7-2 TGTGCCAGCAGCTCCACCGGGACAGGGAACAATCAGCCCCAGCATTTT CASSSTGTGNNQPQHF
TRBD1 TRBJ2-5 NA 13 TRBV5-6 TGTGCCAGCATGTGGACAGGGGACGAGACCCAGTACTTC CASMWTGDETQYF
NA TRBJ2-1 NA 17 TRBV5-1 TGCGCCAGCAGCCCCCACCCAAGCGGCGGGGCCTTAAATGAGCAGTTCTTC CASSPHPSGGALNEQFF
TRBD1 TRBJ1-2 NA 16 TRBV11-2 TGTGCCAGCAGCTCCCAACAGGGGGGGCAGCTGTATGGCTACACCTTC CASSSQQGGQLYGYTF
NA TRBJ1-4 NA 17 TRBV28 TGTGCCAGCACCGGGGGGCCAGGCCGGGCTGGTAATGAAAAACTGTTTTTT CASTGGPGRAGNEKLFF
NA TRBJ1-5 NA 14 TRBV19 TGTGCCAGTAGTGTGGGCCCTGAGAGTCAGCCCCAGCATTTT CASSVGPESQPQHF
TRBD2 TRBJ2-7 NA 16 TRBV10-3 TGTGCCAGCGGGGGGGACCGTGAGGGCCCTCCCTACGAGCAGTACTTC CASGGDREGPPYEQYF
NA TRBJ2-2 NA 15 TRBV7-2 TGTGCCAGCAGCTTAAGGGGACTTAACACCGGGGAGCTGTTTTTT CASSLRGLNTGELFF
TRBD2 TRBJ2-3 few 16 TRBV5-6 TGTGCCAGCAGCTTACTAGCGGGGGGGGAAACAGATACGCAGTATTTT CASSLLAGGETDTQYF
NA TRBJ2-7 NA 15 TRBV7-2 TGTGCCAGCAGCTTACCAAGGGGGGGGAACTACGAGCAGTACTTC CASSLPRGGNYEQYF
NA TRBJ2-1 NA 13 TRBV4-1 TGCGCCAGCAGCCACGCGGAGATCAATGAGCAGTTCTTC CASSHAEINEQFF